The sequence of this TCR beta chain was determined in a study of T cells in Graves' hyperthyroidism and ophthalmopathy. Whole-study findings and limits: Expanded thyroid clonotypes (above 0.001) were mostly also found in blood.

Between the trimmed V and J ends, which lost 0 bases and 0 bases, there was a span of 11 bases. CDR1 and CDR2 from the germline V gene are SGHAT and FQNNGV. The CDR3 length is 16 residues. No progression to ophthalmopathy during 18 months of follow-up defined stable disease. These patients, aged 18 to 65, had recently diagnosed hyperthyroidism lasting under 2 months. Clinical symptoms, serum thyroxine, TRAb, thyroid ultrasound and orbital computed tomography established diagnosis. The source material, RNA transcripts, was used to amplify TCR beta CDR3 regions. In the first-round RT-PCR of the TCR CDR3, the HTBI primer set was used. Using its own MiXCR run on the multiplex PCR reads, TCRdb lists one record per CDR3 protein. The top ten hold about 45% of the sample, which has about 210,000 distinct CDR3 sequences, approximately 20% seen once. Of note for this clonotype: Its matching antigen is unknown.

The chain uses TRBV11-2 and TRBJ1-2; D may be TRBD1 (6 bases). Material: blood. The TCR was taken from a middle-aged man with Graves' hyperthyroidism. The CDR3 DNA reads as TGTGCCAGCAGCTTAGACCCACAGGGTTCTAACTATGGCTACACCTTC. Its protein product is CASSLDPQGSNYGYTF.